This note documents a single T cell receptor (beta chain) sequence. Its antigen is currently unknown. This entry comes from a study of post-analysis software for immune sequencing data. Study overall: Included courses were relapsing-remitting and secondary progressive multiple sclerosis; progressive-relapsing multiple sclerosis was also included.

Built from TCR beta cDNA, the libraries had unique molecular identifiers in them. In TCRdb, the PCR reads were re-called with MiXCR into one record per CDR3 protein. The sample has about 760,000 distinct CDR3 sequences, about 27% seen once. Looked up from germline, CDR1 is MGHRA and CDR2 is YSYEKL. V dropped 2 bases and J dropped 5 bases, with 15 bases sitting between them. The CDR3 is made up of 16 amino acids. Study-wide results and caveats: Comparison with controls showed significantly lower normalized Chao1 diversity in multiple sclerosis patients. In patients, about five TRBV segments were more frequent than in controls, with TRBV5-6, TRBV5-1 and TRBV20-1 among them.

This rearrangement joins TRBV4-1 to TRBJ1-4, with a weak D call TRBD1 (5 bases). The receptor was isolated from a girl aged 5-17 years with multiple sclerosis. The material sequenced was blood. The CDR3 coding sequence is TGCGCCAGCAGCCAACCCGGGACCAGAGGGAATGAAAAACTGTTTTTT. Amino acids: CASSQPGTRGNEKLFF.